The 8 T cell receptor beta chains given below trace back to one sample, sequenced in a study of a mutant IDH1 vaccine in newly diagnosed glioma. The assay was immunoSEQ multiplex PCR, and TCRdb's table has in-frame clones only and misses some. The profile shows 73,000 or so clones, 84% of them singletons. Their specific antigens are unknown. Time point described: week 35, safety follow-up. Vaccinated patients received 300 ug of mutant IDH1 20-mer peptide per dose, with topical imiquimod. The sequences come from PBMCs, collected from a glioma patient whose treatment included an IDH1 peptide vaccine. The receptors derive from a man aged 18 to 30 with glioma.

This clone was counted a single time. This rearrangement joins TRBV20-1 to TRBJ2-1, with D unresolved. With 5 bases removed from V and 6 bases from J, the gap between germline ends came to 8 bases. The CDR3 contains 11 residues. The V gene's germline CDR1 is DFQATT and CDR2 SNEGSKA (reference sequence). Written as DNA, the CDR3 is TGCAGTGCTTTGAAAGGCAATGAGCAGTTCTTC. Protein sequence: CSALKGNEQFF.

In this sample, this clone turned up a few times. The chain uses TRBV7-2 and TRBJ1-1; D gene unclear. The CDR3 has 16 amino acids. Germline lookup yields CDR1 SGHTA and CDR2 FQGNSA. Trimming pared 4 bases from V and 0 bases from J, leaving 15 bases between. CDR3 sequence (DNA): TGTGCCAGCAGCTCTGCCCGAATGCCCCTGAACACTGAAGCTTTCTTT. This sequence encodes CASSSARMPLNTEAFF.

The J gene is TRBJ1-4, the V gene TRBV19, with 7 bases identical to TRBD1. The germline V gene has CDR1 LNHDA and CDR2 SQIVND (reference sequence). The CDR3 runs to 15 residues. The trim removed 3 bases at V and 3 bases at J, leaving 4 bases unmatched. CDR3 DNA: TGTGCCAGTAGTATGGGGGACAGCCCTAATGAAAAACTGTTTTTT. Residues: CASSMGDSPNEKLFF.

The gene calls are TRBV6-5 and TRBJ2-7; possible D gene TRBD2, 5 bases. The CDR3 runs to 12 residues. Germline V gene sequence: CDR1 MNHEY, CDR2 SVGAGI. V lost 11 bases, J lost 2 bases, and 13 bases lay in between. CDR3 coding DNA: TGTGCCGCCGCCGGAGGCGCCTACGAGCAGTACTTC. Its protein product is CAAAGGAYEQYF.

V and J are TRBV10-2 and TRBJ1-1, with 8 bases that match TRBD1. CDR3 size: 15 residues. In germline, CDR1 is WSHSY, CDR2 SAAADI. Trimming cost V 6 bases and J 3 bases; bases outside gene matches: 9. Written as DNA, the CDR3 is TGCGCCAGCAGGGACGCAGGGGGCAGAGACACTGAAGCTTTCTTT. It specifies CASRDAGGRDTEAFF.

The chain recombines TRBV7-9 with TRBJ2-7; no clear D. CDR1 is SEHNR and CDR2 is FQNEAQ in the germline V gene (reference sequence). Trimming took off 2 bases at V and 4 bases at J, with 9 bases between the two ends. The CDR3 has 13 residues. CDR3 region: CASSLSEVYEQYF. In nucleotides, the CDR3 is TGTGCCAGCAGCTTATCTGAGGTGTACGAGCAGTACTTC.

J is TRBJ1-1 and V is TRBV19; tentative D call: TRBD1 (6 bases). The CDR3 runs 13 residues. V was pared by 11 bases and J by 1 base, with 14 bases between. Germline values: CDR1 LNHDA, CDR2 SQIVND (reference sequence). Written as DNA, the CDR3 is TGTGCCGGGCTCCGGGACACGAACACTGAAGCTTTCTTT. Amino acids: CAGLRDTNTEAFF.

This chain connects TRBV13 to TRBJ2-1, with a possible D match to TRBD1 (5 bases). With 5 bases removed from V and 0 bases from J, the gap between germline ends came to 11 bases. Germline-derived CDR1 and CDR2 are PRHDT and FYEKMQ (reference sequence). CDR3 length: 15 residues. The DNA of the CDR3 is TGTGCCAGCAGCACCCAGGGCCGCTCCTACAATGAGCAGTTCTTC. This gives the protein CASSTQGRSYNEQFF. Filled out from reference TRBV13 and TRBJ2-1, the complete variable domain reads AAGVIQSPRHLIKEKRETATLKCYPIPRHDTVYWYQQGPGQDPQFLISFYEKMQSDKGSIPDRFSAQQFSDYHSELNMSSLELGDSALYFCASSTQGRSYNEQFFGPGTRLTVL.